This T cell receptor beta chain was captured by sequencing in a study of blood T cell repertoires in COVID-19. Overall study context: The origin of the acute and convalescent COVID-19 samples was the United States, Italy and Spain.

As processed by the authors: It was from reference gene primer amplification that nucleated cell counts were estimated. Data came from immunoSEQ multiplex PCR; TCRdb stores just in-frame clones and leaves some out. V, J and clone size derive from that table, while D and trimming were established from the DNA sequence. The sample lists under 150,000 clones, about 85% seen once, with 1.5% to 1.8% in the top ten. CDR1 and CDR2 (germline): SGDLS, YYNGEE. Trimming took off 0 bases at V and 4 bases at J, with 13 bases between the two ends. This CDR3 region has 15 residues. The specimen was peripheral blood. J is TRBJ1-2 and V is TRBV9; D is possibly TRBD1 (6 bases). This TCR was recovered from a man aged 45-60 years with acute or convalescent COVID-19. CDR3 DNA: TGTGCCAGCAGCGTAGGGACAGACGTTGGCTATGGCTACACCTTC. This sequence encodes CASSVGTDVGYGYTF.